This T cell receptor (beta chain) was recovered during a study of T cell repertoires in aging, cancer and after chemotherapy. Study summary: Paired samples before and after chemotherapy came from glioblastoma patients receiving temozolomide-based therapy.

Looked up from germline, CDR1 is GTSNPN and CDR2 is SVGIG (reference sequence). Trimming left V 3 bases short and J 3 bases short, with 9 bases between. The CDR3 spans 12 residues. Study outcomes and limitations: Untreated cancer patients had significantly lower blood TCR diversity than age-matched healthy donors. Across the chemotherapy interval, each cancer cohort showed higher median generation probability, suggesting thymic rebound. Loss of evenness, beyond lost richness, contributed to age-related TCR diversity decline in cancer patients.

The template was genomic DNA from peripheral blood, not RNA. Comments on this clonotype: What it binds is unknown.

TRB rearrangements spanning V, D and J were amplified using mixed TRB-A/B primers. TCRdb re-called the multiplex PCR reads with MiXCR, one entry per CDR3 protein. The table includes some 600 distinct CDR3 sequences, 65% to 90% detected once. The receptor was derived from a human donor with a solid tumor. The sample consisted of blood. J is TRBJ2-7 and V is TRBV30; no clear D gene. The DNA for the CDR3 is TGTGCCTGGAGCCGGACGGGCTACGAGCAGTACTTC. This translates into CAWSRTGYEQYF.